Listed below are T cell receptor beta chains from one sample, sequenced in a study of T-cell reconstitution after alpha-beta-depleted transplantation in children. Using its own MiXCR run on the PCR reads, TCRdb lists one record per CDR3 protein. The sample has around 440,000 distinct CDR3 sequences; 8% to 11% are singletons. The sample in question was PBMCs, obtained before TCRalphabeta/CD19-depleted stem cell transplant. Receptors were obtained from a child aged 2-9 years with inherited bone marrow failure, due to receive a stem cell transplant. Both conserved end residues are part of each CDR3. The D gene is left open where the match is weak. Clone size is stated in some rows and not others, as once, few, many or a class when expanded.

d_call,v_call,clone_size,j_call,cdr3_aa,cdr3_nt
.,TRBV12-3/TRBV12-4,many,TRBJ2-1,CASSPADRNNEQFF,TGTGCCAGCAGTCCCGCCGACAGAAACAATGAGCAGTTCTTC
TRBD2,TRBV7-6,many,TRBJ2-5,CASSASPLAGGETQYF,TGTGCCAGCAGCGCATCACCACTAGCGGGAGGAGAGACCCAGTACTTC
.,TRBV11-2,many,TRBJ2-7,CASSLDEFGTGYEQYF,TGTGCCAGCAGCTTAGATGAGTTTGGAACAGGCTACGAGCAGTACTTC
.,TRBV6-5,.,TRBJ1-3,CASSYSTVSGNTIYF,TGTGCCAGCAGTTACTCGACGGTCTCTGGAAACACCATATATTTT
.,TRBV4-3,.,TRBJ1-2,CASSQDPNINYGYTF,TGCGCCAGCAGCCAGGACCCTAACATCAACTATGGCTACACCTTC
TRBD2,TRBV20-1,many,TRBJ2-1,CSARDYSSYNEQFF,TGCAGTGCGAGGGACTATAGCTCCTACAATGAGCAGTTCTTC
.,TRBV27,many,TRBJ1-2,CASSGGGGGYTF,TGTGCCAGCAGTGGCGGTGGGGGAGGCTACACCTTC
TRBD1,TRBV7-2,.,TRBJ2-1,CASSSDRAEQFF,TGTGCCAGCAGCTCCGACAGGGCCGAGCAGTTCTTC
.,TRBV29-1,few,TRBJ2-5,CSVAGAPETQYF,TGCAGCGTTGCCGGGGCGCCGGAGACCCAGTACTTC
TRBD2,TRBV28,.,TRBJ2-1,CASSPAVLAGNEQFF,TGTGCCAGCTCCCCGGCGGTACTAGCGGGAAATGAGCAGTTCTTC
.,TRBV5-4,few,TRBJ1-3,CASSLAAGLGNTIYF,TGTGCCAGCAGCTTGGCGGCGGGGCTCGGAAACACCATATATTTT
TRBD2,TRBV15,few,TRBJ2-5,CATSRDRGLADLQETQYF,TGTGCCACCAGCAGAGACAGGGGACTAGCGGATTTACAAGAGACCCAGTACTTC
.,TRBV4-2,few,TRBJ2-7,CASSQGAPYEQYF,TGTGCCAGCAGCCAAGGCGCTCCCTACGAGCAGTACTTC
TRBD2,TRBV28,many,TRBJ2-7,CASSLFRLAGYEQYF,TGTGCCAGCAGTTTATTTCGACTAGCGGGATACGAGCAGTACTTC
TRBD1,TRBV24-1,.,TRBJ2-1,CATSDPARTGSYNEQFF,TGTGCCACCAGTGATCCAGCACGGACAGGGTCGTACAATGAGCAGTTCTTC
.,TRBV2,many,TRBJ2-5,CASQPGQQETQYF,TGTGCCAGTCAGCCGGGACAACAAGAGACCCAGTACTTC
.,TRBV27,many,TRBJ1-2,CASSHITGDYGYTF,TGTGCCAGCAGTCACATAACGGGAGACTATGGCTACACCTTC
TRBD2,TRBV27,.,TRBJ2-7,CASTPRASGPYEQYF,TGTGCCAGCACCCCGAGGGCTAGCGGCCCCTACGAGCAGTACTTC
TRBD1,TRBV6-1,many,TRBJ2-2,CASTKNDRVGGELFF,TGTGCCAGCACCAAGAATGACAGGGTGGGCGGGGAGCTGTTTTTT
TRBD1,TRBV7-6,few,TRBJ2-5,CASSPGQGGTQYF,TGTGCCAGCAGCCCTGGACAGGGTGGGACCCAGTACTTC
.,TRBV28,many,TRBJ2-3,CASSYRDDTDTQYF,TGTGCCAGCAGCTACCGGGACGACACAGATACGCAGTATTTT
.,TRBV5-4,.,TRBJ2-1,CASSPPGGLNEQFF,TGTGCCAGCAGCCCCCCGGGTGGGCTCAATGAGCAGTTCTTC
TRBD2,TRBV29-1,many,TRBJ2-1,CSVEGTSGRAHYNEQFF,TGCAGCGTTGAAGGGACTAGCGGGAGGGCCCACTACAATGAGCAGTTCTTC
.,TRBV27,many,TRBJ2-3,CASSFARASTDTQYF,TGTGCCAGCAGTTTCGCCAGAGCTAGCACAGATACGCAGTATTTT